A selection of T cell receptor beta chains follows, all from one sample in a study of chemoradiotherapy in HPV16-positive cancers. TCRdb's table, derived via immunoSEQ multiplex PCR, lists solely in-frame clones and lacks some. The data show roughly 11,000 clones, roughly 92% seen once. Sequencing was performed on blood, taken from a patient who underwent chemoradiotherapy. These receptor sequences come from a human donor with HPV-associated anogenital cancer. Each CDR3 is given with its conserved first and last residue. A D gene is named only where the DNA matches it firmly. The size field is filled for only some rows; it gives once, few, many or a size class.

CDR3nt | CDR3aa | abundance | d_gene | j_gene | v_gene
TGTGCCAGTAGTAGTGGGAACACTGAAGCTTTCTTT | CASSSGNTEAFF | - | - | TRBJ1-1 | TRBV19
TGCGCCTCGGAAGATAACTATGGCTACACCTTC | CASEDNYGYTF | once | - | TRBJ1-2 | TRBV10-2
TGCGCCAGCAGTGACCGGGAGTACGCTGAAGCTTTCTTT | CASSDREYAEAFF | - | - | TRBJ1-1 | TRBV10-1
TGTGCCAGCAGTTACTCGAGGAGGGATGAAAAACTGTTTTTT | CASSYSRRDEKLFF | - | - | TRBJ1-4 | TRBV6-5
TGTGCCAGCAGTGCTCACAGGGGGCCTGGGGCCAACGTCCTGACTTTC | CASSAHRGPGANVLTF | - | TRBD1 | TRBJ2-6 | TRBV2
TGTGCCAGTAGTAAGGGAACAGGGTGGAGTTTGAACACTGAAGCTTTCTTT | CASSKGTGWSLNTEAFF | - | - | TRBJ1-1 | TRBV19
TGTGCCAGCAGCTTAGCCGTGGGTTCCGAGCAGTACTTC | CASSLAVGSEQYF | - | - | TRBJ2-7 | TRBV7-6
TGTGCCAGCAGACAGGGTCTAGCGGACAAAAACATTCAGTACTTC | CASRQGLADKNIQYF | - | - | TRBJ2-4 | TRBV2
TGTGCCAGTAGCCGCCTGGACAGGCCTCCCTACGAGCAGTACTTC | CASSRLDRPPYEQYF | once | TRBD1 | TRBJ2-7 | TRBV19
TGTGCCATCAGCAGCGGCCGGAGCTCCTACGAGCAGTACTTC | CAISSGRSSYEQYF | - | - | TRBJ2-7 | TRBV10-3
TGTGCCAGCAGCCCCCACCCCCAACTTACATATAACACTGAAGCTTTCTTT | CASSPHPQLTYNTEAFF | - | - | TRBJ1-1 | TRBV7-2
TGCGCCAGCAGCCAAGCCGGTGGCTACACCTTC | CASSQAGGYTF | - | - | TRBJ1-2 | TRBV4-1
TGTGCCAGCAGCGCCTTAGCGGGGGCTGATACGCAGTATTTT | CASSALAGADTQYF | - | TRBD2 | TRBJ2-3 | TRBV7-9
TGTGCCAGCAGCCGAGGACAGGGTAACACCGGGGAGCTGTTTTTT | CASSRGQGNTGELFF | - | TRBD1 | TRBJ2-2 | TRBV4-2
TGCAGCGTTGAGAGCGGGGGGGGTTACAATGAGCAGTTCTTC | CSVESGGGYNEQFF | - | TRBD2 | TRBJ2-1 | TRBV29-1
TGTGCCAGCTCATATCAGGGGGCAATTGCAGATACGCAGTATTTT | CASSYQGAIADTQYF | - | TRBD1 | TRBJ2-3 | TRBV18
TGTGCCAGCAGCCTGAACCGGGACAGGGGGCCCGAAAAACTGTTTTTT | CASSLNRDRGPEKLFF | - | TRBD1 | TRBJ1-4 | TRBV7-9
TGCGCCAGCAGCTTGGAAGAGGATTCGCCGTGGGCTTTCTTT | CASSLEEDSPWAFF | - | - | TRBJ1-1 | TRBV5-1
TGCGCCAGCAGCCGGGGGGGGCGGGATGGAGATACGCAGTATTTT | CASSRGGRDGDTQYF | - | - | TRBJ2-3 | TRBV4-1
TGTGCCAGCAGCTTAGGGGTGGGGCACACAGATACGCAGTATTTT | CASSLGVGHTDTQYF | - | - | TRBJ2-3 | TRBV7-2
TGTGCCAGCAGTGATATGGGGGGGGGCCGAAATGAGCAGTTCTTC | CASSDMGGGRNEQFF | - | - | TRBJ2-1 | TRBV2
TGTGCCAGCAGTGAATTTCAGGGCGGGACTGGGGCCAACGTCCTGACTTTC | CASSEFQGGTGANVLTF | - | - | TRBJ2-6 | TRBV6-1
TGTGCCTGGAACCCCACAAGGACGGGCGGCTACACCTTC | CAWNPTRTGGYTF | - | - | TRBJ1-2 | TRBV30
TGTGCCAGCAGCCGGGGAACGGCGGGGGGGGACAATGAGCAGTTCTTC | CASSRGTAGGDNEQFF | - | TRBD2 | TRBJ2-1 | TRBV4-2
TGCAGCGTTGCTTACGGGTCCTATGGCTACACCTTC | CSVAYGSYGYTF | - | - | TRBJ1-2 | TRBV29-1
TGCGCCAGCAGCCCACAGGGTGATAACACTGAAGCTTTCTTT | CASSPQGDNTEAFF | - | - | TRBJ1-1 | TRBV5-1
TGTGCCAGCAGCCTCCGGGACAGGGGCTTCTATGGCTACACCTTC | CASSLRDRGFYGYTF | - | TRBD1 | TRBJ1-2 | TRBV13
TGTGCCAGCTCAGGGGGCGCTGGGACCTACGAGCAGTACTTC | CASSGGAGTYEQYF | - | - | TRBJ2-7 | TRBV18
TGTGCCAGCTCACCAGGGACAGGGGGCCCCCTGAACGAGCAGTACTTC | CASSPGTGGPLNEQYF | - | TRBD1 | TRBJ2-7 | TRBV18
TGCGCCAGCAGCCCGGAGGGCAGGGGAGAGACCCAGTACTTC | CASSPEGRGETQYF | - | - | TRBJ2-5 | TRBV5-1
TGTGCCAGCAGCTTAGATCCAGGGGTGGACTATGGCTACACCTTC | CASSLDPGVDYGYTF | - | - | TRBJ1-2 | TRBV11-2
TGTGCCAGCAGCCGAGGGGGGTTCCAAGAGACCCAGTACTTC | CASSRGGFQETQYF | - | - | TRBJ2-5 | TRBV7-3
TGCGCCAGCAGCTTGGCAGGGGGTTTCTACGAGCAGTACTTC | CASSLAGGFYEQYF | - | TRBD1 | TRBJ2-7 | TRBV5-1
TGTGCCAGTAAAAAGGGAACTAATGAAAAACTGTTTTTT | CASKKGTNEKLFF | once | - | TRBJ1-4 | TRBV19
TGTGCCAGCAGTTTGTTCAGAAATCAGCCCCAGCATTTT | CASSLFRNQPQHF | - | - | TRBJ1-5 | TRBV28
TGTGCCAGTAGTCCAGTGCTCTCAATCGGCACAGATACGCAGTATTTT | CASSPVLSIGTDTQYF | once | - | TRBJ2-3 | TRBV19
TGTGCCAGCAGTGATCGGGCTAACGAGCAGTACTTC | CASSDRANEQYF | few | - | TRBJ2-7 | TRBV2
TGTGCTAGTGGCTACCAGGGTATGAACACTGAAGCTTTCTTT | CASGYQGMNTEAFF | - | - | TRBJ1-1 | TRBV12-5
TGTGCCAGCAGTGGGGGTGACAGTTATGGCTACACCTTC | CASSGGDSYGYTF | - | - | TRBJ1-2 | TRBV2
TGTGCCAGCAGCTTTCTGGGTCTTGGACCTCAATCATACAATGAGCAGTTCTTC | CASSFLGLGPQSYNEQFF | - | - | TRBJ2-1 | TRBV5-6
TGTGCCAGCAGTGCCAGACAGGGGAGGAACACTGAAGCTTTCTTT | CASSARQGRNTEAFF | - | TRBD1 | TRBJ1-1 | TRBV6-1
TGTGCCAGCAGCCGTTCCGCCGGTCGTCAGCATTTT | CASSRSAGRQHF | - | - | TRBJ1-5 | TRBV5-5